The T cell receptor beta chain under discussion was sequenced for a study of blood T cell repertoires in COVID-19. For the study at large: Samples representing acute and convalescent COVID-19 were sourced from the United States, Italy and Spain. T cells, B-cell-depleted T cells, or PBMCs provided the cDNA or gDNA that served as material.

Per the study methods: From reference gene primer amplification, estimates of nucleated cell counts were derived. Assay used: immunoSEQ multiplex PCR; TCRdb lists only in-frame clones, some missing. D and trimming come from the DNA, and the V and J calls and clone size come from that table. Counted here are 87,000 or so clones, about 83% occurring once; the ten biggest clones make up 2% to 2.5%. Input material: peripheral blood. This sequence originates from a woman in her seventies with acute or convalescent COVID-19.

CDR3 nucleotides: TGTGCCAGCAGCCAGCAGGGGCGCTATGGCTACACCTTC. Translated, it gives CASSQQGRYGYTF. This chain joins TRBV7-9 and TRBJ1-2; D may be TRBD1 (6 bases). This CDR3 is 13 amino acids long. Deletions cut 5 bases from V and 4 bases from J, with 11 bases between. The germline gives CDR1 SEHNR, CDR2 FQNEAQ (reference sequence).